Sequencing of this TCR beta chain was carried out in a study of control samples from healthy donors and cancer patients. Profiled with immunoSEQ multiplex PCR; TCRdb holds only in-frame clones, not every one. This table has about 410,000 clones, around 90% appearing once. The germline CDR1 and CDR2 sequences are MGHRA and YSYEKL. The V and J ends lost 5 bases and 0 bases, in that order; junction bases with no gene match: 5. This CDR3 has 15 amino acids. What was sequenced was PBMCs. V and J are TRBV4-1 and TRBJ2-7; 9 bases agree with TRBD1. The TCR originated in a middle-aged man with head and neck cancer. The CDR3 region is CASSLRTGDSYEQYF. The DNA of the CDR3 is TGCGCCAGCAGCTTAAGGACAGGGGACTCCTACGAGCAGTACTTC.